These T cell receptor beta chains were read from a single sample in a study of beta chain features in type 1 diabetes. Repertoires were generated with immunoSEQ multiplex PCR, while TCRdb's copy carries only in-frame clones and drops some. Of about 740,000 clones detected, over 10% appear once; the ten largest clones hold less than 0.025%. Sequencing input: naive CD4+ T cells from blood. All receptors derive from a man aged 18 to 30 with type 1 diabetes. Both conserved end residues are part of each CDR3. The D gene is left open where the match is weak. Clone size is not always given. Where it is, it says once, few, many or a class for expanded clones.

D gene: TRBD1
J gene: TRBJ2-1
clone size: -
V gene: TRBV5-8
CDR3 protein: CASSLGQGYNEQFF
CDR3 DNA: TGTGCCAGCAGCCTAGGACAGGGGTACAATGAGCAGTTCTTC

D gene: TRBD2
J gene: TRBJ2-3
clone size: -
V gene: TRBV9
CDR3 protein: CASSVDMPGRADTQYF
CDR3 DNA: TGTGCCAGCAGCGTAGATATGCCCGGGAGGGCAGATACGCAGTATTTT

D gene: TRBD1
J gene: TRBJ2-1
clone size: -
V gene: TRBV28
CDR3 protein: CASSSAGTGKFF
CDR3 DNA: TGTGCCAGCAGCTCCGCCGGGACAGGGAAGTTCTTC

D gene: TRBD1
J gene: TRBJ1-1
clone size: few
V gene: TRBV29-1
CDR3 protein: CSVSGGLEAFF
CDR3 DNA: TGCAGCGTATCAGGGGGCCTTGAAGCTTTCTTT

D gene: -
J gene: TRBJ2-5
clone size: -
V gene: TRBV10-3
CDR3 protein: CAISERGLQETQYF
CDR3 DNA: TGTGCCATCAGTGAAAGGGGGTTGCAAGAGACCCAGTACTTC

D gene: TRBD2
J gene: TRBJ2-3
clone size: -
V gene: TRBV19
CDR3 protein: CASSLRLAGGLYTQYF
CDR3 DNA: TGTGCCAGTAGTCTCCGCTTGGCGGGGGGCCTCTATACGCAGTATTTT

D gene: -
J gene: TRBJ2-5
clone size: -
V gene: TRBV25-1
CDR3 protein: CASGDRGGWETQYF
CDR3 DNA: TGTGCCAGCGGCGACAGAGGCGGGTGGGAGACCCAGTACTTC

D gene: -
J gene: TRBJ2-5
clone size: few
V gene: TRBV30
CDR3 protein: CAWSVSLGTEETQYF
CDR3 DNA: TGTGCCTGGAGTGTAAGTTTAGGGACGGAAGAGACCCAGTACTTC

D gene: TRBD1
J gene: TRBJ2-2
clone size: few
V gene: TRBV19
CDR3 protein: CASSLKQGAGTGELFF
CDR3 DNA: TGTGCCAGTAGTCTAAAACAGGGGGCGGGCACCGGGGAGCTGTTTTTT

D gene: -
J gene: TRBJ2-1
clone size: -
V gene: TRBV5-4
CDR3 protein: CASSLYSYNEQFF
CDR3 DNA: TGTGCCAGCAGCTTGTATAGCTACAATGAGCAGTTCTTC

D gene: TRBD2
J gene: TRBJ2-2
clone size: -
V gene: TRBV10-3
CDR3 protein: CAISDARSTGGGELFF
CDR3 DNA: TGTGCCATCAGTGACGCTCGATCGACGGGAGGCGGGGAGCTGTTTTTT